Listed below are T cell receptor beta chains from one sample, sequenced in a study of cytomegalovirus exposure and HLA in healthy donors. Some clones are missing from TCRdb's copy, which holds only in-frame ones; the method was immunoSEQ multiplex PCR. This sample has 150,000 to 200,000 clones, with approximately 80% found just once. What was sequenced was PBMCs. These receptors came from a woman aged 45-60 years in good health and CMV-seronegative. The conserved cysteine and the conserved F or W are not part of the CDR3 here.

TRBV6-5,ASRTSGTEAF
TRBV7-3,ASSLQGGGRTDTQY
TRBV28,ASSLFFGGIGQPQH
TRBV7-9,ASSYSISGNTIY
TRBV10-3,AISDREARGLEQY
TRBV27,ASAQRSPSYEQY
TRBV11-2,ASSFRTDTQY
TRBV15,ATSTLTPPETQY
TRBV2,ASSVRVHEQY
TRBV18,ASSGGTGEAKNIQY
TRBV2,ASSALAGGHNEQF
TRBV7-9,ASPVGNTIY
TRBV28,ASSVIPPHRGGSPLSYNEQF
TRBV30,AWRPGQPNEKLF
TRBV21-1,ASSIRLAGTDTQY
TRBV28,ASIRAGSGANVLT
TRBV2,ASSPSMDSEQF
TRBV29-1,SVEGQGDYEQY
TRBV14,ASSHDLAGGSETQY
TRBV7-9,ASSLGQGNTIY
TRBV6-6,ASSPTGQLSYEQY
TRBV5-1,ASSTSGTGNGYT
TRBV2,ASKGLAGGGDTQY
TRBV6-1,ASSTAQQAF
TRBV6-5,ASSFKAGTTYEQY
TRBV4-1,ASSQRTDDLPYEQY
TRBV10-3,ALRLPNNEQF
TRBV13,ASSLDGWGAIRETQY
TRBV5-1,ASNPTQPITDTQY
TRBV9,ASSVEGTGSTQY
TRBV27,ASSARSGRSYT
TRBV18,ASSPVLTGETQY
TRBV18,ASSQQGGTEAF
TRBV10-3,ATLGQGLREQY